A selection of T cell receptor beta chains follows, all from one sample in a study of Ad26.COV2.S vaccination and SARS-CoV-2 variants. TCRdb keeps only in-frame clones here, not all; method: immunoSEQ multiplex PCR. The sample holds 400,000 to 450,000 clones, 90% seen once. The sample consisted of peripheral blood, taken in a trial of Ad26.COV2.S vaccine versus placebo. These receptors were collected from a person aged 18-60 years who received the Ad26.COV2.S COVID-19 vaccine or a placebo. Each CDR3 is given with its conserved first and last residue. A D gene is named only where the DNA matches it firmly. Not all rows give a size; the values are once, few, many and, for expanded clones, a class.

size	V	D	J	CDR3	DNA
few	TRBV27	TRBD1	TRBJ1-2	CASTAGTEKDGGYTF	TGTGCCAGCACCGCCGGGACAGAGAAAGATGGAGGCTACACCTTC
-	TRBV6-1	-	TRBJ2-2	CASSEARLGTYTGELFF	TGTGCCAGCAGTGAAGCGCGACTAGGGACGTACACCGGGGAGCTGTTTTTT
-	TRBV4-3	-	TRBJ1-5	CASSQDRAGGLSNQPQHF	TGCGCCAGCAGCCAAGATCGCGCGGGGGGCCTTAGCAATCAGCCCCAGCATTTT
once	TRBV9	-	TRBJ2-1	CASSVAGVSYNEQFF	TGTGCCAGCAGCGTAGCCGGGGTCTCCTACAATGAGCAGTTCTTC
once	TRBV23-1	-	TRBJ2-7	CASSQSPFWRQPPYEQYF	TGCGCCAGCAGTCAATCACCCTTTTGGCGGCAACCTCCCTACGAGCAGTACTTC
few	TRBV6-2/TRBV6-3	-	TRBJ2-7	CASSAQGGSYEQYF	TGTGCCAGCAGCGCCCAGGGGGGGTCCTACGAGCAGTACTTC
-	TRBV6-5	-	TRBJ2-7	CASSQGPVEQYF	TGTGCCAGCAGCCAAGGGCCGGTAGAGCAGTACTTC
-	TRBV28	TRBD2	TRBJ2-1	CASSYPRLAHSYNEQFF	TGTGCCAGCAGTTACCCCAGACTAGCGCACTCCTACAATGAGCAGTTCTTC
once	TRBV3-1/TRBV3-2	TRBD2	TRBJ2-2	CASSREGLAGTGELFF	TGTGCCAGCAGCCGCGAGGGACTAGCGGGGACCGGGGAGCTGTTTTTT
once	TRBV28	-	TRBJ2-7	CASSGGPRYEQYF	TGTGCCAGCAGTGGCGGGCCCCGCTACGAGCAGTACTTC
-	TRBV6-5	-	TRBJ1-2	CASSYGREPRGYTF	TGTGCCAGCAGTTACGGGCGGGAGCCCAGGGGCTACACCTTC
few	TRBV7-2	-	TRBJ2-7	CASSLRGEQYF	TGTGCCAGCAGCTTACGTGGCGAGCAGTACTTC
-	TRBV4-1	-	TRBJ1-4	CASSRPPPTNEKLFF	TGCGCCAGCAGCCGTCCGCCACCAACTAATGAAAAACTGTTTTTT
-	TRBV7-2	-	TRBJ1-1	CASSWNTRAASTEAFF	TGTGCCAGCAGCTGGAACACCAGGGCGGCGAGCACTGAAGCTTTCTTT
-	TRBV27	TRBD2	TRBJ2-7	CASRGLAGSYEQYF	TGTGCCAGCAGAGGACTAGCGGGCTCCTACGAGCAGTACTTC
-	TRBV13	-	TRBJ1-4	CASRGQDNEKLFF	TGTGCCAGCAGGGGTCAAGATAATGAAAAACTGTTTTTT
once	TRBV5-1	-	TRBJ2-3	CASSNRDSSTDTQYF	TGCGCCAGCAGCAACCGGGACTCCAGCACAGATACGCAGTATTTT
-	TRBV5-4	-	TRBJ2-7	CASSKRSSYEQYF	TGTGCCAGCTCTAAACGCAGCTCCTACGAGCAGTACTTC
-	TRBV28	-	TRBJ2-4	CASSLTGRAKNIQYF	TGTGCCAGCAGTTTGACTGGCAGGGCCAAAAACATTCAGTACTTC
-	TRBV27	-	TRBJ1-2	CASSLMSGASPYGYTF	TGTGCCAGCAGTTTAATGTCCGGTGCATCCCCCTATGGCTACACCTTC
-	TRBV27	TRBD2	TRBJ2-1	CASSSLPSGRAANEQFF	TGTGCCAGCAGTTCACTTCCTAGCGGGAGGGCCGCGAATGAGCAGTTCTTC
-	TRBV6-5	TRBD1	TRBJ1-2	CASSARDRGSYGYTF	TGTGCCAGCAGCGCCCGGGACAGGGGTTCCTATGGCTACACCTTC
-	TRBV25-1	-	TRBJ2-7	CASSVPGTGPYEQYF	TGTGCCAGCAGTGTCCCCGGGACCGGTCCCTACGAGCAGTACTTC
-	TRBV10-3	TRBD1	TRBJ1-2	CAISESDDRDHGYTF	TGTGCCATCAGTGAGTCAGACGACAGGGATCACGGCTACACCTTC
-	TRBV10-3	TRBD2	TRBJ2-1	CAISEPVGLADNEQFF	TGTGCCATCAGTGAGCCGGTAGGACTAGCGGACAATGAGCAGTTCTTC
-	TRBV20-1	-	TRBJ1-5	CSASGNNQPQHF	TGCAGTGCTAGTGGAAACAATCAGCCCCAGCATTTT
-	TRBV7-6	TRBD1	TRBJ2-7	CASSLVTGPYEQYF	TGTGCCAGCAGCTTAGTGACAGGGCCCTACGAGCAGTACTTC
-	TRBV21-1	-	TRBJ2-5	CASSKSGVRETQYF	TGTGCCAGCAGCAAATCGGGGGTTAGAGAGACCCAGTACTTC
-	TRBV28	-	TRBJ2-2	CAIGRGNGGELFF	TGTGCCATCGGGAGAGGGAATGGTGGGGAGCTGTTTTTT
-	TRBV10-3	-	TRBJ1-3	CATRKGDSPGNTIYF	TGTGCCACTCGGAAGGGTGACAGCCCTGGAAACACCATATATTTT
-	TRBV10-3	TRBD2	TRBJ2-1	CAISESTSISGGNEQFF	TGTGCCATCAGTGAGTCGACGTCCATCTCGGGGGGGAATGAGCAGTTCTTC
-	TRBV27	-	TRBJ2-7	CASSSAANYEQYF	TGTGCCAGCAGTTCAGCGGCAAACTACGAGCAGTACTTC
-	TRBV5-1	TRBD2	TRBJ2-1	CASSSTSRTSGRLGTYNEQFF	TGCGCCAGCAGCTCCACGAGTCGGACTAGCGGGAGATTAGGGACCTACAATGAGCAGTTCTTC
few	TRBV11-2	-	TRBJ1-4	CASSSGLRGEKLFF	TGTGCCAGCAGCTCGGGACTCCGAGGGGAAAAACTGTTTTTT
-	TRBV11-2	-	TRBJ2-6	CASSSRGTGANVLTF	TGTGCCAGCAGCTCAAGGGGAACTGGGGCCAACGTCCTGACTTTC
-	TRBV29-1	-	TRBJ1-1	CSVEEGVRDTEAFF	TGCAGCGTTGAAGAGGGGGTTCGGGACACTGAAGCTTTCTTT
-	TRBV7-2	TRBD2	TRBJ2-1	CASSVRGGAGGLANEQFF	TGTGCCAGCAGCGTTCGAGGGGGGGCAGGGGGACTAGCCAATGAGCAGTTCTTC
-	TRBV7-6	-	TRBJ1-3	CASSLNRDISGNTIYF	TGTGCCAGCAGCTTGAACAGGGATATCTCTGGAAACACCATATATTTT
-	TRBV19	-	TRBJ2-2	CASSIDPPTGTNTGELFF	TGTGCCAGTAGTATAGACCCCCCGACAGGCACCAACACCGGGGAGCTGTTTTTT
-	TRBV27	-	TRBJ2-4	CASSLSMLVQNIQYF	TGTGCCAGCAGTTTATCGATGCTTGTTCAAAACATTCAGTACTTC